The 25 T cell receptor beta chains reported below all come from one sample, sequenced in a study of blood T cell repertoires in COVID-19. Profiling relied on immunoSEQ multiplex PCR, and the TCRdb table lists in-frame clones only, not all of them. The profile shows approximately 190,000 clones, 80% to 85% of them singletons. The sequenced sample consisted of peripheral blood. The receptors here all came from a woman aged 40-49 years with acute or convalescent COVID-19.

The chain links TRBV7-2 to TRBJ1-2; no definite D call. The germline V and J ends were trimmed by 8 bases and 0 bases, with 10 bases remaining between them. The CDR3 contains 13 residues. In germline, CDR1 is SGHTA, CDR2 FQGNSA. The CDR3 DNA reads TGTGCCAGCCGTTCGTCCTCTAACTATGGCTACACCTTC. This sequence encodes CASRSSSNYGYTF. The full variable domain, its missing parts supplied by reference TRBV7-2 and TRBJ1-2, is GAGVSQSPSNKVTEKGKDVELRCDPISGHTALYWYRQSLGQGLEFLIYFQGNSAPDKSGLPSDRFSAERTGGSVSTLTIQRTQQEDSAVYLCASRSSSNYGYTFGSGTRLTVV.

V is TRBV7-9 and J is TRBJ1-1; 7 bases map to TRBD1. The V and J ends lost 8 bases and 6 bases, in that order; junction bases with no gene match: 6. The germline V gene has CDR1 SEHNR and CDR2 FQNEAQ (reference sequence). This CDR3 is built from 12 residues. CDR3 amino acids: CASPGDRAEAFF. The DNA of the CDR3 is TGTGCCAGCCCTGGTGACAGGGCTGAAGCTTTCTTT.

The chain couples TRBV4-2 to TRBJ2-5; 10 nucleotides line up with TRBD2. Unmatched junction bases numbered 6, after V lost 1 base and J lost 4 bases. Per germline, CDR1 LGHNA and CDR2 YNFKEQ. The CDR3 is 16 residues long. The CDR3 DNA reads TGTGCCAGCAGCCAAGTGCGAGCGGGGGGGATAGAGACCCAGTACTTC. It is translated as CASSQVRAGGIETQYF.

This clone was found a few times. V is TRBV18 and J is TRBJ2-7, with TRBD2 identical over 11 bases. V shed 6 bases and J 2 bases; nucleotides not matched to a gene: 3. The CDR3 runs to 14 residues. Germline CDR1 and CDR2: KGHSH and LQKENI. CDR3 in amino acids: CASSTSGGTYEQYF. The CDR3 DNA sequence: TGTGCCAGCTCCACTAGCGGGGGTACCTACGAGCAGTACTTC.

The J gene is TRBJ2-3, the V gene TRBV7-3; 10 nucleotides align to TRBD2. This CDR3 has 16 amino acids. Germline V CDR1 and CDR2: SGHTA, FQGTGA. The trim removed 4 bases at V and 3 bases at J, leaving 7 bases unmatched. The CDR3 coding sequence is TGTGCCAGCAGCTCCCAAGCGGGGGGGCCAACAGATACGCAGTATTTT. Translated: CASSSQAGGPTDTQYF.

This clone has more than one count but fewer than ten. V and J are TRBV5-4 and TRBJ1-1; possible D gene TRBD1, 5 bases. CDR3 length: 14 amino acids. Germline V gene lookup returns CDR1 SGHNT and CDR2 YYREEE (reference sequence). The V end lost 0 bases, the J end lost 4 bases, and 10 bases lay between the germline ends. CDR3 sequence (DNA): TGTGCCAGCAGCTTGGTGGGGCAGACCACTGAAGCTTTCTTT. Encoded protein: CASSLVGQTTEAFF.

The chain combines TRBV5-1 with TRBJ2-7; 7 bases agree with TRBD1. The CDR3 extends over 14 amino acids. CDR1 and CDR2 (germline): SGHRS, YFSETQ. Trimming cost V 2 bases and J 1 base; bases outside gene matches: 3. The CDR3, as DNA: TGCGCCAGCAGCTTTCAGGGGGAGTCCTACGAGCAGTACTTC. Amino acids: CASSFQGESYEQYF.

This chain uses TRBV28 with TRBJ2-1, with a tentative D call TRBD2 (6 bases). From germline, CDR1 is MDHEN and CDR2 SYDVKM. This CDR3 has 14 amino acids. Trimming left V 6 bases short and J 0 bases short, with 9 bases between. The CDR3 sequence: CASRSGFSYNEQFF. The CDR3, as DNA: TGTGCCAGCAGGAGCGGGTTCTCCTACAATGAGCAGTTCTTC.

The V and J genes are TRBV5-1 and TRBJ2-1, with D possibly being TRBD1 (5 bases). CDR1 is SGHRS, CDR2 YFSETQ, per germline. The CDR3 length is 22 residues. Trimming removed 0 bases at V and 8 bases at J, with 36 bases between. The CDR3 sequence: CASSLGSPLSGRVVLRRDEQFF. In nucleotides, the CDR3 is TGCGCCAGCAGCTTGGGCAGCCCCCTAAGTGGCAGGGTGGTTTTGCGTAGGGATGAGCAGTTCTTC.

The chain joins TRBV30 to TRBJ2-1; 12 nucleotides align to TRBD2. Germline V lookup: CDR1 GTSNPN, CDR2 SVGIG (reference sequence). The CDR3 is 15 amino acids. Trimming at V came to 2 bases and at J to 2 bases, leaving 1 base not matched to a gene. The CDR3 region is CAWSPSGRAYNEQFF. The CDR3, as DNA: TGTGCCTGGAGTCCTAGCGGGAGGGCCTACAATGAGCAGTTCTTC.

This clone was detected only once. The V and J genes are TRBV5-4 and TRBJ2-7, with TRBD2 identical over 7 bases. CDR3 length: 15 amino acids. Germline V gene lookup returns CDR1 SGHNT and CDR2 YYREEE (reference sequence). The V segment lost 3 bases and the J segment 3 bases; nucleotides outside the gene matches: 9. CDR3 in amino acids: CASSSRQREVYEQYF. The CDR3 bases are TGTGCCAGCAGCTCCCGTCAGCGGGAAGTCTACGAGCAGTACTTC.

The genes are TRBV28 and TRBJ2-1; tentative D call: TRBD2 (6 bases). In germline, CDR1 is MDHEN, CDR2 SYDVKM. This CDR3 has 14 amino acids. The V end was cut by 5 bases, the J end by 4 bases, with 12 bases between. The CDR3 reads CASSLPGLYNEQFF. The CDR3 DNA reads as TGTGCCAGCAGTCTTCCGGGACTGTACAATGAGCAGTTCTTC.

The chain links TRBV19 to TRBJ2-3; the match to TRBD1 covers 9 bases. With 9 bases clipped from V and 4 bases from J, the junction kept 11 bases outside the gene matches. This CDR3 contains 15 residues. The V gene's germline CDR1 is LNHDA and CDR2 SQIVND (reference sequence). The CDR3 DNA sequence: TGTGCCAGCAAGGACAGGGGAAGGACGGCAGATACGCAGTATTTT. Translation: CASKDRGRTADTQYF. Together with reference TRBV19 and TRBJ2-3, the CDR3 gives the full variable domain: DGGITQSPKYLFRKEGQNVTLSCEQNLNHDAMYWYRQDPGQGLRLIYYSQIVNDFQKGDIAEGYSVSREKKESFPLTVTSAQKNPTAFYLCASKDRGRTADTQYFGPGTRLTVL.

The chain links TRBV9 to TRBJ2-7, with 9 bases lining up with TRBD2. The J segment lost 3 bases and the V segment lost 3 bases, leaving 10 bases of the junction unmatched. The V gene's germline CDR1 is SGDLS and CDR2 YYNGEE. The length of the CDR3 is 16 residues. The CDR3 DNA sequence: TGTGCCAGCAGCGAGGGGAGTAGCGGGGGAGTCTACGAGCAGTACTTC. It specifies CASSEGSSGGVYEQYF.

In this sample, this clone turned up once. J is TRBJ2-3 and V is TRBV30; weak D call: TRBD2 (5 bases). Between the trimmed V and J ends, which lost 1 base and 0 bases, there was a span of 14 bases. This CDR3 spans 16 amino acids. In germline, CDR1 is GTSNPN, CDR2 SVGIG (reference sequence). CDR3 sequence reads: CAWSDGFRGSTDTQYF. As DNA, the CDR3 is TGTGCCTGGAGTGACGGGTTTCGCGGGAGCACAGATACGCAGTATTTT.

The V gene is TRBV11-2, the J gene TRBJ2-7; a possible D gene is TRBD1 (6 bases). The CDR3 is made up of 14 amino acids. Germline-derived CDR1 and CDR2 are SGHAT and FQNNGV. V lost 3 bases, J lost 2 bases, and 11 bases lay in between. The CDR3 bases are TGTGCCAGCAGCTTTACGGACAGCCCCTACGAGCAGTACTTC. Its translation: CASSFTDSPYEQYF.

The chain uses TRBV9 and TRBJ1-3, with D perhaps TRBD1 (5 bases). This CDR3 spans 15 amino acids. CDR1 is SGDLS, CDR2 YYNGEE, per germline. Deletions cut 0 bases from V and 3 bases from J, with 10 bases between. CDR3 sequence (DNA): TGTGCCAGCAGCGTAGGTGGGGGGTATGGAAACACCATATATTTT. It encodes CASSVGGGYGNTIYF.

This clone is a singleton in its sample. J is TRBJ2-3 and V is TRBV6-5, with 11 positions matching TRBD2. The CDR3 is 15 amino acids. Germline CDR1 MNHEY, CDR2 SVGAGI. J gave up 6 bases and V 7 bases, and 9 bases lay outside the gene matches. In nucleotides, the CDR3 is TGTGCCAGCACCAATCTAGCGGGGGGCGGGGATACGCAGTATTTT. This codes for CASTNLAGGGDTQYF.

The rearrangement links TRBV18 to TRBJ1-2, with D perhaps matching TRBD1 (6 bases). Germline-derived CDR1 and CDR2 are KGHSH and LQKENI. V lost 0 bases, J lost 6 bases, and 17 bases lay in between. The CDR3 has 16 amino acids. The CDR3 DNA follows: TGTGCCAGCTCACCACCGACTGATGGCTCAGGGGATGGCTACACCTTC. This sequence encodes CASSPPTDGSGDGYTF.

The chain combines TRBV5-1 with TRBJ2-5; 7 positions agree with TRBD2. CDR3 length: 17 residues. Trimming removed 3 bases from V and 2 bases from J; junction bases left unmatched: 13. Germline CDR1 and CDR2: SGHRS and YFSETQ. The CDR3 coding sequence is TGCGCCAGCAGCTACATGGGGTGGCGGGAGAGTCAAGAGACCCAGTACTTC. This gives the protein CASSYMGWRESQETQYF.

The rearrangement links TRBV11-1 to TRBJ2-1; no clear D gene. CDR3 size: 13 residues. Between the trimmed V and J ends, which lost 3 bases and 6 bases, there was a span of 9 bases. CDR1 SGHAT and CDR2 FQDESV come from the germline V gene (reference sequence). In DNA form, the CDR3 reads TGTGCCAGCAGCTTGGTACAGTTCAATGAGCAGTTCTTC. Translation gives CASSLVQFNEQFF.

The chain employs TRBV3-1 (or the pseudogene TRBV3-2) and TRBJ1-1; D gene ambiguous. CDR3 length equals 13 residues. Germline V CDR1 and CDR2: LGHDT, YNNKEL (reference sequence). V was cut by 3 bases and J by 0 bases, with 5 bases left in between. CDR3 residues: CASSQTMNTEAFF. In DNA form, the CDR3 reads TGTGCCAGCAGCCAGACAATGAACACTGAAGCTTTCTTT.

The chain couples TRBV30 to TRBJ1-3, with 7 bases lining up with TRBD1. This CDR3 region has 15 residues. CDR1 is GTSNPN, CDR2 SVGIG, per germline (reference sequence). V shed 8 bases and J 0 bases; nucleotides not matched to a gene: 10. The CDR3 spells CARFDRANSGNTIYF. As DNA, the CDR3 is TGTGCCCGCTTTGACAGGGCCAACTCTGGAAACACCATATATTTT.

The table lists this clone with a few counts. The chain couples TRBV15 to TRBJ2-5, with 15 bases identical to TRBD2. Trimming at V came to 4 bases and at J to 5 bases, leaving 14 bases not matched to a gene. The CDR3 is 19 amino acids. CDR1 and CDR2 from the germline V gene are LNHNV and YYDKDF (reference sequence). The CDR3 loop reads CATSTPPGTSGGILETQYF. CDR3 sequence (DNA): TGTGCCACCAGCACTCCCCCCGGGACTAGCGGGGGGATTCTGGAGACCCAGTACTTC.

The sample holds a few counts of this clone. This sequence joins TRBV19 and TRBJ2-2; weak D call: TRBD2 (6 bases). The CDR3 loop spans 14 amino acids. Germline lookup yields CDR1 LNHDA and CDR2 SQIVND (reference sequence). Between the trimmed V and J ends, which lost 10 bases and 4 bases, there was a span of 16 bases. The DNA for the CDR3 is TGTGCCACACGCCGGGGGTATAGCACCGGGGAGCTGTTTTTT. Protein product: CATRRGYSTGELFF.